This T cell receptor beta chain is drawn from a study of a mutant IDH1 vaccine in newly diagnosed glioma. Trimming shortened V by 1 base and J by 0 bases, and 5 bases separated the two germline ends. The CDR3 spans 14 residues. Germline CDR1 is LNHDA and CDR2 is SQIVND (reference sequence). Described time point: baseline, week 1 (first vaccination visit). Treatment noted: pre-vaccination baseline after standard-of-care therapy. Some clones are missing from TCRdb's copy, which holds only in-frame ones; the method was immunoSEQ multiplex PCR. The top ten clones hold 2.6% of a sample with over 45,000 clones, 75% to 95% of them seen once.

This sequence was found in a man aged 50 to 60 with glioma. The sequenced sample was PBMCs, obtained from a glioma patient treated with radiotherapy, temozolomide or both. The chain joins TRBV19 to TRBJ2-3, with unresolved D. For the CDR3, the DNA is TGTGCCAGTAGTATAGTGGGTAGCACAGATACGCAGTATTTT. This gives the protein CASSIVGSTDTQYF.